Below, one T cell receptor (beta chain) is given with its context. Its cognate antigen is unknown. The data derive from a study of beta chain features in type 1 diabetes. About the research overall: In age, gender and cell yields, patients were similar to healthy donors.

Study-wide results and caveats: Compared to healthy donors, patients appeared to have naive, central memory and Treg TCRB repertoires that were more alike.

This CDR3 has 15 amino acids. CDR1 and CDR2 (germline): MDHEN, SYDVKM. V lost 3 bases, J lost 4 bases, and 4 bases stayed unmatched. Naive, central memory, regulatory and stem cell-like memory cells within the CD4+ compartment were sorted using CD45RO/CCR7/CD25/CD127/CD95/CD27. In all sorted populations, purity surpassed 95%. cDNA synthesis used the whole RNA isolate, giving expressed TCRB sequences. The method was immunoSEQ multiplex PCR; TCRdb's version includes in-frame clones alone and lacks a portion of them. The sample lists 900,000 or so clones, 15% to 20% seen once, with roughly 0.025% in the top ten.

The chain recombines TRBV28 with TRBJ2-1, with 9 nucleotides matching TRBD2. The sample consisted of naive CD4+ T cells from blood. The receptor comes from a woman aged 18 to 35 in good health. The CDR3 protein is CASSLWGLAYNEQFF. The CDR3 coding sequence is TGTGCCAGCAGTTTGTGGGGACTAGCATACAATGAGCAGTTCTTC.